A single sample gave rise to the 28 T cell receptor beta chains below, sequenced in a study of identical twins. TCRdb redid the calling of the 5' RACE reads with MiXCR, one entry per CDR3 protein. The sample includes about 1.7 million distinct CDR3 sequences, under 35% seen only once; the top ten take about 0.25%. What was sequenced was cord blood. These receptor sequences come from a newborn girl in good health.

This clonotype was seen more than once but under ten times. J is TRBJ2-5 and V is TRBV20-1; TRBD1 or TRBD2 may be the D gene (5 bases each). V lost 0 bases to trimming and J lost 1 base, with 12 bases between them. The CDR3 runs to 15 residues. CDR1 and CDR2 from the germline V gene are DFQATT and SNEGSKA (reference sequence). The chain's CDR3 is CSARDGTPLQETQYF. DNA for the CDR3: TGCAGTGCTAGAGATGGGACCCCTCTCCAAGAGACCCAGTACTTC.

Regarding this clonotype: This may come from a read error, since a much larger clone is one base off. The chain joins TRBV29-1 to TRBJ2-4; D is undetermined. The CDR3 runs 14 residues. Trimming stripped 4 bases from V and 0 bases from J, with 10 bases between. Germline CDR1 reads SQVTM; CDR2 reads ANQGSEA. Written as DNA, the CDR3 is TGCAGCGTTGTTTGGGTCCTAGCCAAAAACATTCAGTACTTC. It specifies CSVVWVLAKNIQYF.

This clonotype was detected a few times. J is TRBJ2-3 and V is TRBV29-1; no clear D gene. The CDR3 contains 14 residues. Germline V CDR1 and CDR2: SQVTM, ANQGSEA. With 5 bases removed from V and 0 bases from J, the gap between germline ends came to 12 bases. DNA for the CDR3: TGCAGCGTTCTTTTGCTAGGGAGCACAGATACGCAGTATTTT. This encodes CSVLLLGSTDTQYF.

A note on this clonotype: Germline and junction disagree at one end, which may indicate a read error. Written as DNA, the CDR3 is TGTGCCAGCACTGAACAGCCCTACGAGCAGTACTTC. It codes for CASTEQPYEQYF. The rearrangement joins TRBV6-1 to TRBJ2-7; the D is unclear. The CDR3 extends over 12 amino acids. The V gene's germline CDR1 is MNHNS and CDR2 SASEGT.

On this clonotype itself: Germline and junction disagree at one end, which may indicate a read error. J is TRBJ1-2 and V is TRBV20-1, with 10 bases that match TRBD1. Germline V gene lookup returns CDR1 DFQATT and CDR2 SNEGSKA (reference sequence). The CDR3 length is 13 residues. The chain's CDR3 is CSARGGTGDGHTF. In DNA, the CDR3 is TGCAGTGCTAGAGGTGGGACAGGGGATGGCCACACCTTC.

This clonotype was seen a handful of times. This chain connects TRBV30 to TRBJ1-2, with unresolved D. The CDR3 length is 12 residues. Germline V lookup: CDR1 GTSNPN, CDR2 SVGIG (reference sequence). V lost 0 bases and J 1 base, leaving 3 bases between the germline ends. As DNA, the CDR3 is TGTGCCTGGAGTGTCAATAACTATGGCTACACCTTC. Translation gives CAWSVNNYGYTF. Looking up the rest from reference TRBV30 and TRBJ1-2 gives the full variable domain: SQTIHQWPATLVQPVGSPLSLECTVEGTSNPNLYWYRQAAGRGLQLLFYSVGIGQISSEVPQNLSASRPQDRQFILSSKKLLLSDSGFYLCAWSVNNYGYTFGSGTRLTVV.

This clonotype appeared a few times. The chain joins TRBV5-1 to TRBJ2-7, with 10 bases lining up with TRBD2. CDR3 length: 15 residues. The germline CDR1 and CDR2 sequences are SGHRS and YFSETQ. The ends lost 0 bases at V and 7 bases at J; junction bases unmatched: 7. This chain's CDR3 is CASSLALAGADEQYF. The CDR3 bases are TGCGCCAGCAGCTTGGCCCTAGCGGGAGCGGATGAGCAGTACTTC. The full variable domain, its missing parts supplied by reference TRBV5-1 and TRBJ2-7, is KAGVTQTPRYLIKTRGQQVTLSCSPISGHRSVSWYQQTPGQGLQFLFEYFSETQRNKGNFPGRFSGRQFSNSRSEMNVSTLELGDSALYLCASSLALAGADEQYFGPGTRLTVT.

This clonotype has only a few counts. The rearrangement links TRBV10-3 to TRBJ1-4, with TRBD1 identical over 7 bases. The CDR3 consists of 15 residues. Unmatched junction bases numbered 6, after V lost 6 bases and J lost 2 bases. Germline V lookup: CDR1 ENHRY, CDR2 SYGVKD. CDR3 in DNA: TGTGCCATCAGACCATCGGGACAGACTAATGAAAAACTGTTTTTT. Protein: CAIRPSGQTNEKLFF.

This clonotype came up a few times. The chain combines TRBV9 with TRBJ1-1, with TRBD1 matching over 7 bases. Germline CDR1 and CDR2: SGDLS and YYNGEE. The CDR3 consists of 15 residues. V shed 0 bases and J 4 bases; nucleotides not matched to a gene: 6. CDR3 region: CASSVEGGGPTEAFF. Written as DNA, the CDR3 is TGTGCCAGCAGCGTAGAGGGAGGGGGCCCCACTGAAGCTTTCTTT. The variable domain in full, completed from reference TRBV9 and TRBJ1-1, reads DSGVTQTPKHLITATGQRVTLRCSPRSGDLSVYWYQQSLDQGLQFLIQYYNGEERAKGNILERFSAQQFPDLHSELNLSSLELGDSALYFCASSVEGGGPTEAFFGQGTRLTVV.

This CDR3 reads CASSHRRISYNSPLHF. CDR3 bases: TGTGCCAGCAGCCACCGACGGATCTCCTATAATTCACCCCTCCACTTT. The chain recombines TRBV14 with TRBJ1-6; D gene unclear. With 3 bases removed from V and 0 bases from J, the gap between germline ends came to 9 bases. The germline V gene encodes CDR1 SGHDN and CDR2 FVKESK. There are 16 residues in the CDR3.

In its sample, this clonotype was seen a few times. J is TRBJ1-2 and V is TRBV27; 8 positions match TRBD1. J was trimmed by 0 bases and V by 6 bases; bases with no gene match: 3. The length of the CDR3 is 14 residues. Germline CDR1 reads MNHEY; CDR2 reads SMNVEV (reference sequence). CDR3 sequence (DNA): TGTGCCAGCAGGGGGGACAGGCCTAACTATGGCTACACCTTC. Its translation is CASRGDRPNYGYTF.

CDR3 coding DNA: TGCAGCGTTGAGGACAGGGGGCTAGCGATAGGTCGCTATGAGCAGTTCTTC. It codes for CSVEDRGLAIGRYEQFF. The V and J genes are TRBV29-1 and TRBJ2-1; TRBD1 matches at 11 bases. J lost 8 bases, V lost 3 bases, and 15 bases had no gene match. From germline, CDR1 is SQVTM and CDR2 ANQGSEA. The CDR3 runs 17 residues.

The V call is TRBV5-1, the J call TRBJ2-5; 8 bases are a match to TRBD1. The J call may not be correct, given that the DNA end is closer to TRBJ2-7. The length of the CDR3 is 13 residues. Germline V CDR1 and CDR2: SGHRS, YFSETQ. CDR3: CASRGDRMDEQYF. The CDR3 nucleotides read TGCGCCAGCCGCGGGGACAGGATGGACGAGCAGTACTTC.

The CDR3 nucleotides read TGTGCCACCAGCCGGACTAGCGGAACAGATACGCAGTATTTT. Protein sequence: CATSRTSGTDTQYF. This sequence joins TRBV15 and TRBJ2-3, with TRBD2 identical over 10 bases. The germline V gene has CDR1 LNHNV and CDR2 YYDKDF (reference sequence). The V and J ends lost 5 bases and 3 bases, in that order; junction bases with no gene match: 2. This CDR3 comprises 14 residues.

Concerning this clonotype: The junction departs from the called germline gene at one end, perhaps through a read error. The rearrangement links TRBV7-2 to TRBJ1-6, with D perhaps TRBD1 (5 bases). CDR3 length: 15 residues. Germline CDR1 is SGHTA and CDR2 is FQGNSA. DNA for the CDR3: TGTGCCAGCAGCTACACCCCACGGGGGGATTCCCCCCTCCACTTT. This gives the protein CASSYTPRGDSPLHF.

The chain is built from TRBV6-5 and TRBJ2-5; D uncertain. The length of the CDR3 is 15 residues. The ends were cut back, 2 bases at V and 2 bases at J, with 12 bases in the middle. Germline values: CDR1 MNHEY, CDR2 SVGAGI. CDR3 sequence reads: CASSYQPAGQETQYF. CDR3 coding DNA: TGTGCCAGCAGTTACCAGCCGGCCGGACAAGAGACCCAGTACTTC.

Details on this clonotype: One end of the junction is discordant with germline, which a read error may explain. The chain has TRBV5-1 and TRBJ2-7; TRBD1 matches at 10 bases. This CDR3 is 16 amino acids long. Germline lookup yields CDR1 SGHRS and CDR2 YFSETQ. CDR3 region: CASGFGWGTGVDEQYF. Here the CDR3 DNA reads TGCGCCAGCGGCTTTGGGTGGGGGACAGGGGTCGACGAGCAGTACTTC.

Only a few counts were recorded for this clonotype. V is TRBV10-1 and J is TRBJ2-3, with 10 bases that match TRBD2. This CDR3 region has 18 residues. Germline V lookup: CDR1 WNHNN, CDR2 SYGVQD (reference sequence). Trimming at V came to 0 bases and at J to 5 bases, leaving 11 bases not matched to a gene. In nucleotides, the CDR3 is TGCGCCAGCAGTGAGTCGAGGGTAGCGGGGGGCCATGGAGATACGCAGTATTTT. As protein: CASSESRVAGGHGDTQYF.

As for this clonotype: The CDR3 end shows no conserved phenylalanine or tryptophan, and so a read error is likely. The J gene is TRBJ2-5, the V gene TRBV24-1, with unresolved D. Germline CDR1 reads KGHDR; CDR2 reads SFDVKD. The CDR3 has 14 amino acids. Here the CDR3 DNA reads TGTGCCAGCAGTTTTCTCCCGAAGGGAGAGACCCAGTACGTC. This sequence encodes CASSFLPKGETQYV.

CDR3 in amino acids: CSARGAGYLGAGELFF. The DNA for the CDR3 is TGCAGTGCCCGAGGAGCGGGCTATCTTGGGGCCGGGGAGCTGTTTTTT. This chain uses TRBV20-1 with TRBJ2-2, with D tentatively TRBD2 (6 bases). Per the germline V gene, CDR1 is DFQATT and CDR2 is SNEGSKA (reference sequence). The V and J ends lost 6 bases and 6 bases respectively, with 23 bases between them. The CDR3 has 16 residues.

The chain is built from TRBV20-1 and TRBJ2-3; possible D gene TRBD2, 5 bases. The germline V gene encodes CDR1 DFQATT and CDR2 SNEGSKA (reference sequence). The CDR3 spans 12 residues. Trimming took off 5 bases at V and 4 bases at J, with 10 bases between the two ends. DNA of the CDR3: TGCAGTGCTGCCGTACTAGCAGATACGCAGTATTTT. It yields the protein CSAAVLADTQYF.

The sample holds a few counts of this clonotype. This rearrangement joins TRBV5-6 to TRBJ2-3, with 7 bases fitting TRBD2. V was pared by 3 bases and J by 9 bases, with 22 bases of the junction left unmatched. Germline CDR1 and CDR2: SGHDT and YYEEEE. The CDR3 totals 18 residues. The CDR3 DNA sequence: TGTGCCAGCAGCTACCCGGGACTACTTACTACGCCCTTCGAGACGCAGTATTTT. The encoded protein is CASSYPGLLTTPFETQYF.

This chain connects TRBV20-1 to TRBJ1-5, with D maybe TRBD1 (5 bases). Germline assignment: CDR1 DFQATT and CDR2 SNEGSKA (reference sequence). V shed 6 bases and J shed 4 bases, with 16 bases lying between them. CDR3 size: 14 residues. CDR3 in amino acids: CSAGEMGPNQPQHF. The CDR3, as DNA: TGCAGTGCCGGAGAGATGGGGCCTAATCAGCCCCAGCATTTT.

The V call is TRBV7-9, the J call TRBJ1-6, with 8 bases fitting TRBD1. Unmatched junction bases numbered 8, after V lost 1 base and J lost 3 bases. Per the germline V gene, CDR1 is SEHNR and CDR2 is FQNEAQ (reference sequence). This CDR3 is 18 amino acids long. CDR3 residues: CASSLGRTGKGYNSPLHF. DNA for the CDR3: TGTGCCAGCAGCTTAGGGCGGACAGGGAAAGGCTATAATTCACCCCTCCACTTT.

The V and J genes are TRBV11-2 and TRBJ1-2; TRBD1 matches 8 bases. Germline CDR1 SGHAT, CDR2 FQNNGV. The length of the CDR3 is 14 residues. With V trimmed by 2 bases and J by 6 bases, 5 bases remained unmatched. The DNA for the CDR3 is TGTGCCAGCAGCTTAATCCCAGGGGGCAATGGCTACACCTTC. Protein: CASSLIPGGNGYTF.

This clonotype was counted only a few times. The chain links TRBV19 to TRBJ1-1, with TRBD1 matching 7 bases. Trimming cost V 4 bases and J 4 bases; bases outside gene matches: 3. The CDR3 length is 13 residues. The germline gives CDR1 LNHDA, CDR2 SQIVND (reference sequence). This CDR3 reads CASSNAGGTEAFF. The CDR3 nucleotides are TGTGCCAGTAGTAATGCAGGGGGCACTGAAGCTTTCTTT.

The V call is TRBV5-1, the J call TRBJ1-1; 7 bases are shared with TRBD1. V lost 4 bases to trimming and J lost 5 bases; unmatched junction nucleotides: 11. Germline CDR1 and CDR2: SGHRS and YFSETQ. This CDR3 spans 15 amino acids. As DNA, the CDR3 is TGCGCCAGCAGCACAAGACAGGGTAAGGGGACTGAAGCTTTCTTT. Its translation: CASSTRQGKGTEAFF.

V gene TRBV10-2 combines with J gene TRBJ2-7, with 8 nucleotides matching TRBD2. Germline-derived CDR1 and CDR2 are WSHSY and SAAADI. Trimming took 6 bases from V and 2 from J; bases not matched to a gene: 9. The CDR3 is 15 residues long. CDR3 loop: CASSRSGDAPYEQYF. DNA of the CDR3: TGCGCCAGCAGCCGTAGCGGGGACGCTCCCTACGAGCAGTACTTC.